This T cell receptor beta chain derives from a study of untreated major depressive disorder. All participants were of European descent. No current or lifetime mood disorder and depressive symptom score of 5 or less defined controls. Generated by immunoSEQ multiplex PCR, the TCRdb table keeps only in-frame clones and is missing some. The table has approximately 20,000 clones, approximately 87% seen once; the top ten hold less than 1%. The CDR3 contains 17 residues. Germline CDR1 reads SGHAT; CDR2 reads FQNNGV. With 6 bases clipped from V and 0 bases from J, the junction kept 11 bases outside the gene matches.

The rearrangement uses TRBV11-2 and TRBJ1-2, with 9 bases lining up with TRBD1. The sequence was collected from a woman aged 25 to 39 in good health. What was sequenced was CD4+ T cells from PBMCs. For the CDR3, the DNA is TGTGCCAGCAGGAAGCCGGGACAGGGTTCAGCTAACTATGGCTACACCTTC. It specifies CASRKPGQGSANYGYTF.